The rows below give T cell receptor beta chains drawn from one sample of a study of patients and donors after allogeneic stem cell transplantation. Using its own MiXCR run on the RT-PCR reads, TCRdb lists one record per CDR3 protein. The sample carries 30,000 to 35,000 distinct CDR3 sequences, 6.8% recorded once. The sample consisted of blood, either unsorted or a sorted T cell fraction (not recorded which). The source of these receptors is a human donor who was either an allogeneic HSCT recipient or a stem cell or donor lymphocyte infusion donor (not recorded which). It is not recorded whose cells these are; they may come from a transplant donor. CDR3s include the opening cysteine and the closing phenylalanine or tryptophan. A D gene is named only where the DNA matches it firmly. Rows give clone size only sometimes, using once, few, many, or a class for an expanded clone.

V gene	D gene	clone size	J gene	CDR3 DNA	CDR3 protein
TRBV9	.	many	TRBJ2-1	TGTGCCAGCAGCGTAGTAGATAGCTCCTACAATGAGCAGTTCTTC	CASSVVDSSYNEQFF
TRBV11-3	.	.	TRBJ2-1	TGTGCCAGCAGCTTCGAGGGACTGCCGGAGGGGGAGCAGTTCTTC	CASSFEGLPEGEQFF
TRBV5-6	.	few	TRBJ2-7	TGTGCCAGCAGCGCCCAGGGGTTCACCTACGAGCAGTACTTC	CASSAQGFTYEQYF
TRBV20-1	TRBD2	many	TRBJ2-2	TGCAGTGCAACCCGGACTAGCGGGAGAAGGGGCGGGGAGCTGTTTTTT	CSATRTSGRRGGELFF
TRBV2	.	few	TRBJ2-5	TGTGCCAGCAGGAACAGGGTGGCGGCTCCCCAAGAGACCCAGTACTTC	CASRNRVAAPQETQYF
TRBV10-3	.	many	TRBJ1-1	TGTGCCATCAGTGAGTCAGGTGGGGGGAGCACTGAAGCTTTCTTT	CAISESGGGSTEAFF
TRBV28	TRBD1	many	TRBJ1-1	TGTGCCATTCTGACAGGGATGAACACTGAAGCTTTCTTT	CAILTGMNTEAFF
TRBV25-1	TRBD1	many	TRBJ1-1	TGTGCCAGCAGCCCAGGGGGCCTGAACACTGAAGCTTTCTTT	CASSPGGLNTEAFF
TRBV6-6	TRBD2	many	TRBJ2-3	TGTGCCAGCACCCCCAGGTGGGCGGGAGGGCTATCAGATACGCAGTATTTT	CASTPRWAGGLSDTQYF
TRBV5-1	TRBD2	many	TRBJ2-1	TGCGCCAGCAGCTCTGGGACTAGCGGGAGTCCCTACAATGAGCAGTTCTTC	CASSSGTSGSPYNEQFF
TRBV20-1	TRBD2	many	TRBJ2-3	TGCAGTGCCCGAATAGCGGGAGGAACCACAGATACGCAGTATTTT	CSARIAGGTTDTQYF
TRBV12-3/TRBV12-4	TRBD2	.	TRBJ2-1	TGTGCCAGCAGTTTAGCACCCACTAGCGCCCCGGCGTTCTTC	CASSLAPTSAPAFF
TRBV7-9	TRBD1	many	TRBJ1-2	TGTGCCAGCAGCTTAGCAGGGGGCGAAGGCTACACCTTC	CASSLAGGEGYTF
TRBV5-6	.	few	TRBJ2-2	TGTGCCAGCAGCGCACAATTTTGGGTCCCCGGGGAGCTGTTTTTT	CASSAQFWVPGELFF
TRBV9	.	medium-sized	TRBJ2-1	TGTGCCAGCAGCCAGTATTTCAGTTTCTCCTACAATGAGCAGTTCTTC	CASSQYFSFSYNEQFF
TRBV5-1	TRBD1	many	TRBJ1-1	TGCGCCAGCACCATTATACCGGGACAGTCGAACACTGAAGCTTTCTTT	CASTIIPGQSNTEAFF
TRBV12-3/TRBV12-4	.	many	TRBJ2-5	TGTGCCAGCAGCCACTCGACGGACCAAGAGACCCAGTACTTC	CASSHSTDQETQYF
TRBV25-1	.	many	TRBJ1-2	TGTGCCAGTAGATCCTCCGGGACAAATTATGGCTACACCTTC	CASRSSGTNYGYTF
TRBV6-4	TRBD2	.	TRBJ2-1	TGTGCCAGCAGCCCCGGGACTAGGGGGTACAATGAGCAGTTCTTC	CASSPGTRGYNEQFF
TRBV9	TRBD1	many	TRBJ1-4	TGTGCCAGCAGCGCCAGACAGGGCGCTAATGAAAAACTGTTTTTT	CASSARQGANEKLFF
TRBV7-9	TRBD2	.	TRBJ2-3	TGTGCCAGCAGCTTAGAGCTAGCGGGGGCAGATACGCAGTATTTT	CASSLELAGADTQYF
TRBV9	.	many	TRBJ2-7	TGTGCCAGCAGCGTAGCTGGTAGCGGAGCCTACGAGCAGTACTTC	CASSVAGSGAYEQYF
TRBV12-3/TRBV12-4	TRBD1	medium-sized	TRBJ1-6	TGTGCCAGCAGTTTTCAGGGGGCAGGTTCACCCCTCCACTTT	CASSFQGAGSPLHF
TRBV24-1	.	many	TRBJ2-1	TGTGCCACCAGTGATGTACAGGGTCGGGAATTCTTC	CATSDVQGREFF
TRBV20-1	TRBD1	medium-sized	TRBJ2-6	TGCAGTGCCGGCGGGACAGGCAGCTCTGGGGCCAACGTCCTGACTTTC	CSAGGTGSSGANVLTF
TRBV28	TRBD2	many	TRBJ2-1	TGTGCCAGCAACCTAGCGGGAGGCCCTACTGCCTACAATGAGCAGTTCTTC	CASNLAGGPTAYNEQFF
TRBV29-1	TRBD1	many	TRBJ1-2	TGCAGCGTTGTCGAGCGTGGGACAGGGGCCTATGGCTACACCTTC	CSVVERGTGAYGYTF
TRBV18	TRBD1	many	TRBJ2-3	TGTGCCAGCACGACAGGGCCTCAAGATACGCAGTATTTT	CASTTGPQDTQYF
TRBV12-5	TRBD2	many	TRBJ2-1	TGTGCTAGTGGTTTGGTACAAACTAGCGGAACCCCCTACAATGAGCAGTTCTTC	CASGLVQTSGTPYNEQFF
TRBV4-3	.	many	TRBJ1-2	TGCGCCAGCAGCCAAGTTCTGGGGGGTAACTATGGCTACACCTTC	CASSQVLGGNYGYTF
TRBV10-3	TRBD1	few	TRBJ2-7	TGTGCCATCAGTGATCGACAGGGGGCACCCTACGAGCAGTACTTC	CAISDRQGAPYEQYF
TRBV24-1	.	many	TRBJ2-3	TGTGCCACCAGTGAGGGGGTGGGGCCCACAGATACGCAGTATTTT	CATSEGVGPTDTQYF
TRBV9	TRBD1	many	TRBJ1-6	TGTGCCAGCAGCGGGACAGGGTGGAATTCACCCCTCCACTTT	CASSGTGWNSPLHF
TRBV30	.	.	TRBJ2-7	TGTGCCTGGAGTGAAACAGGGAGCGAGCAGTACTTC	CAWSETGSEQYF
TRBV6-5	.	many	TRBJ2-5	TGTGCCAGCAGTTACCCAGCGCGAGAGACCCAGTACTTC	CASSYPARETQYF
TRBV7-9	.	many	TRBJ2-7	TGTGCCAGCAGCTTACGGGACTACGAGCAGTACTTC	CASSLRDYEQYF
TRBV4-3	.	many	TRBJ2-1	TGCGCCAGCAGCCAAGATTGGCTCTCCTACAATGAGCAGTTCTTC	CASSQDWLSYNEQFF
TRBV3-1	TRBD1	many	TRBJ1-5	TGTGCCAGCAGCCGGACAGGTCTTTCGGATCAGCCCCAGCATTTT	CASSRTGLSDQPQHF
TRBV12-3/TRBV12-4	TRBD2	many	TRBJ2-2	TGTGCCAGCACGCCGGGACTATCCACCGGGGAGCTGTTTTTT	CASTPGLSTGELFF
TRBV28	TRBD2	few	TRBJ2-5	TGTGCCAGCAGGACCCTAGCGGGAGGGAGGGAGACCCAGTACTTC	CASRTLAGGRETQYF
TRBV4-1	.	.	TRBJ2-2	TGCGCCAGCAGCCAAGAGGTCCGGTGGAACACCGGGGAGCTGTTTTTT	CASSQEVRWNTGELFF
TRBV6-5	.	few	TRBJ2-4	TGTGCCAGCAGACCATCCCCGGGGGCCAAAAACATTCAGTACTTC	CASRPSPGAKNIQYF
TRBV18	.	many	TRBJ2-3	TGTGCCAGCTCACCGGCTATTATGGCAGATACGCAGTATTTT	CASSPAIMADTQYF